A single sample is the source of the 28 T cell receptor beta chains below, sequenced in a study of spatial heterogeneity in lung cancer. One entry per CDR3 protein, called by TCRdb with MiXCR from the 5' RACE reads. This sample has about 17,000 distinct CDR3 sequences; roughly a fifth occur once, and the top ten carry around a fifth. The time point: sample taken at primary tumor resection. Tumor, nontumor lung or frozen PBMC supplied whole RNA that was sequenced unsorted. The sample in question was PBMCs, obtained at surgery. These receptors were taken from a female donor with early-stage non-small cell lung cancer.

This clonotype was observed at least ten times. The rearrangement uses TRBV11-2 and TRBJ2-3; the match to TRBD2 covers 7 bases. The junction had 12 bases not matched to a gene; V was cut back by 5 bases and J by 10 bases. Germline loops: CDR1 SGHAT, CDR2 FQNNGV. This CDR3 has 14 residues. The DNA of the CDR3 is TGTGCCAGCAGCCCCCAGAGCGGGAATGGTCCGCAGTATTTT. It translates to CASSPQSGNGPQYF.

At least ten counts were recorded for this clonotype. The chain joins TRBV4-3 to TRBJ2-1; D gene unclear. This CDR3 comprises 13 residues. With 0 bases removed from V and 9 bases from J, the gap between germline ends came to 9 bases. Germline V gene data show CDR1 as LGHNA and CDR2 as YSLEER. The CDR3 region has the DNA TGCGCCAGCAGCCAAGAGGTATGGAGTGAGCAGTTCTTC. This translates into CASSQEVWSEQFF.

The chain is built from TRBV7-2 and TRBJ2-5; maybe TRBD1 (6 bases). Germline assignment: CDR1 SGHTA and CDR2 FQGNSA. V dropped 0 bases and J dropped 1 base, with 12 bases sitting between them. CDR3 length: 16 residues. The CDR3 DNA follows: TGTGCCAGCAGCTTAGCGGGGGCCGTTTCCCAAGAGACCCAGTACTTC. Translation gives CASSLAGAVSQETQYF.

This clonotype was counted many times. The chain joins TRBV20-1 to TRBJ2-1; 8 bases map to TRBD2. Trimming removed 2 bases from V and 7 bases from J; junction bases left unmatched: 7. The CDR3 totals 14 residues. The germline CDR1 and CDR2 sequences are DFQATT and SNEGSKA (reference sequence). CDR3 residues: CSARKMTSANEQFF. CDR3 nucleotide sequence: TGCAGTGCTAGAAAGATGACTAGCGCGAATGAGCAGTTCTTC.

This clonotype was recorded many times. The chain joins TRBV3-1 to TRBJ2-3; D is perhaps TRBD2 (5 bases). Trimming removed 6 bases from V and 5 bases from J, with 9 bases in between. The CDR3 has 12 residues. Germline CDR1 is LGHDT and CDR2 is YNNKEL (reference sequence). This CDR3 reads CASRGRGDTQYF. The CDR3 DNA sequence: TGTGCCAGCAGGGGGAGAGGAGATACGCAGTATTTT.

This chain connects TRBV18 to TRBJ2-2; D could derive from TRBD1 or TRBD2 (5 bases each). Germline CDR1 reads KGHSH; CDR2 reads LQKENI. Trimming left V 3 bases short and J 6 bases short, with 17 bases between. The CDR3 runs 16 residues. The CDR3 DNA follows: TGTGCCAGCTCACCCCCCGGGGCGAAGGCATCCGGGGAGCTGTTTTTT. It yields the protein CASSPPGAKASGELFF.

This clonotype has a handful of counts. The J gene is TRBJ2-7, the V gene TRBV18, with a weak D call TRBD1 (5 bases). Trimming pared 3 bases from V and 4 bases from J, leaving 13 bases between. This CDR3 contains 14 residues. Looked up from germline, CDR1 is KGHSH and CDR2 is LQKENI. CDR3: CASSPRQGSYEQYV. For the CDR3, the DNA is TGTGCCAGCTCACCTCGGCAGGGATCTTACGAGCAGTACGTC.

This clonotype was counted only a few times. The chain is built from TRBV4-3 and TRBJ1-4; no definite D call. The V gene's germline CDR1 is LGHNA and CDR2 YSLEER. V was shortened by 1 base and J by 7 bases, with 16 bases between the two germline ends. The CDR3 is 16 residues long. CDR3 nucleotide sequence: TGCGCCAGCAGCCAAGCGTCTCAGGCCAGTGGTGAAAAACTGTTTTTT. As protein: CASSQASQASGEKLFF.

This clonotype was recorded at least ten times. The V call is TRBV28, the J call TRBJ2-7; 10 bases map to TRBD1. The CDR3 extends over 15 amino acids. J gave up 2 bases and V 5 bases, and 6 bases lay outside the gene matches. CDR1 MDHEN and CDR2 SYDVKM come from the germline V gene. CDR3 loop: CASSLPGQGPYEQYF. CDR3 nucleotide sequence: TGTGCCAGCAGTCTACCGGGACAGGGGCCCTACGAGCAGTACTTC.

Many counts were recorded for this clonotype. The rearrangement joins TRBV5-6 to TRBJ1-1; D gene uncertain. CDR1 and CDR2 from the germline V gene are SGHDT and YYEEEE. The germline V and J ends were trimmed by 4 bases and 7 bases, with 11 bases remaining between them. CDR3 length: 12 amino acids. The DNA of the CDR3 is TGTGCCAGCAGCCCGGTCGCGGGTGAAGCTTTCTTT. Its translation is CASSPVAGEAFF.

This clonotype was picked up many times. The chain carries TRBV7-9 and TRBJ2-3, with D unresolved. This CDR3 contains 14 residues. V lost 5 bases and J 3 bases, leaving 12 bases between the germline ends. Germline V gene sequence: CDR1 SEHNR, CDR2 FQNEAQ (reference sequence). The chain's CDR3 is CASSPALGTDTQYF. The DNA for the CDR3 is TGTGCCAGCAGCCCCGCCCTAGGAACAGATACGCAGTATTTT.

In its sample, this clonotype was seen many times. The rearrangement links TRBV7-9 to TRBJ1-2; 7 positions agree with TRBD1. The CDR3 has 14 residues. V was pared by 5 bases and J by 4 bases, with 7 bases of the junction left unmatched. Germline lookup yields CDR1 SEHNR and CDR2 FQNEAQ (reference sequence). The CDR3 is CASSAGTDLYGYTF. CDR3 DNA sequence: TGTGCCAGCAGCGCCGGGACAGACCTCTATGGCTACACCTTC.

By sample share, this clonotype is medium-sized. The chain carries TRBV20-1 and TRBJ1-4, with 10 bases matching TRBD1. Germline CDR1 is DFQATT and CDR2 is SNEGSKA (reference sequence). The CDR3 is 15 residues long. Trimming cost V 1 base and J 1 base; bases outside gene matches: 0. The CDR3 region has the DNA TGCAGTGCTAGAGGGACAGGGGGAACTAATGAAAAACTGTTTTTT. Protein: CSARGTGGTNEKLFF.

This clonotype appeared many times. V gene TRBV6-6 combines with J gene TRBJ1-5; TRBD1 agrees at 8 bases. The CDR3 covers 17 residues. The junction had 9 bases not matched to a gene; V was cut back by 5 bases and J by 0 bases. Germline V gene sequence: CDR1 MNHNY, CDR2 SVGAGI (reference sequence). DNA for the CDR3: TGTGCCAGCAGTCCGGACAGGGTAGCGAATAGCAATCAGCCCCAGCATTTT. Translated: CASSPDRVANSNQPQHF.

There are many counts of this clonotype. The gene calls are TRBV6-2 or TRBV6-3 and TRBJ1-2, with D perhaps TRBD1 (5 bases). This CDR3 has 19 amino acids. The germline V gene encodes CDR1 MNHEY and CDR2 SVGEGT. V was shortened by 2 bases and J by 0 bases, with 22 bases between the two germline ends. CDR3: CASSYVLRDGFSSNYGYTF. The CDR3 DNA reads as TGTGCCAGCAGTTACGTTCTCCGGGACGGGTTTTCCTCTAACTATGGCTACACCTTC.

This clonotype was seen many times. The CDR3 nucleotides read TGCGCCAGCAGCCAAGACTTTATCGGAAGCGGGAGGTTGAACGAGCAGTACTTC. It yields the protein CASSQDFIGSGRLNEQYF. The chain is built from TRBV4-3 and TRBJ2-7; 9 bases line up with TRBD2. The trim removed 0 bases at V and 5 bases at J, leaving 14 bases unmatched. The germline gives CDR1 LGHNA, CDR2 YSLEER. The CDR3 is 18 residues long.

This clonotype was counted ten times or more. At one of its ends the junction is not consistent with the germline gene, which may arise from a read error. The chain carries TRBV4-2 and TRBJ1-1; D gene unclear. The CDR3 extends over 12 amino acids. Germline-derived CDR1 and CDR2 are LGHNA and YNFKEQ. This CDR3 reads CASSQDNEERGF. Here the CDR3 DNA reads TGTGCCAGCAGCCAAGATAACGAGGAGAGAGGCTTT.

This clonotype was counted ten times or more. This rearrangement joins TRBV25-1 to TRBJ2-6, with D perhaps given as TRBD1 or TRBD2 (5 bases each). CDR3 size: 16 residues. Germline CDR1 reads MGHDK; CDR2 reads SYGVNS. With 3 bases removed from V and 3 bases from J, the gap between germline ends came to 12 bases. The CDR3 region is CASSEVRGLGANVLTF. DNA of the CDR3: TGTGCCAGCAGTGAGGTACGGGGCCTTGGGGCCAACGTCCTGACTTTC.

By sample fraction, this clonotype is medium-sized. This chain uses TRBV20-1 with TRBJ2-7; 9 bases line up with TRBD1. CDR3 size: 17 residues. V shed 4 bases and J 2 bases; nucleotides not matched to a gene: 15. The germline gives CDR1 DFQATT, CDR2 SNEGSKA (reference sequence). Here the CDR3 reads CSAKGQGPTPDPYEQYF. Here the CDR3 DNA reads TGCAGTGCTAAAGGACAGGGGCCGACCCCGGACCCCTACGAGCAGTACTTC.

This clonotype is judged hyperexpanded (1% or more). The rearrangement links TRBV6-5 to TRBJ1-1; a possible D gene is TRBD1 (6 bases). CDR1 is MNHEY, CDR2 SVGAGI, per germline. V lost 8 bases and J lost 4, with 14 bases in between. The CDR3 runs 13 residues. CDR3 nucleotides: TGTGCCAGCTGTAAACAGGGAAGCACTGAAGCTTTCTTT. Protein product: CASCKQGSTEAFF.

This clonotype was picked up many times. V gene TRBV6-2 or TRBV6-3 combines with J gene TRBJ2-7; 7 bases are shared with TRBD1. Germline V CDR1 and CDR2: MNHEY, SVGEGT. The V gene end was trimmed by 5 bases and the J gene end by 5 bases; junction bases not matched to a gene: 6. The CDR3 is 13 amino acids. The CDR3 DNA is TGTGCCAGCAGTCCCTACAGGGGTAACGAGCAGTACTTC. Amino acid sequence: CASSPYRGNEQYF.

Ten or more counts support this clonotype. This sequence joins TRBV18 and TRBJ2-1, with D unresolved. The CDR3 length is 14 residues. V shed 3 bases and J shed 0 bases, with 6 bases lying between them. Germline lookup yields CDR1 KGHSH and CDR2 LQKENI. The CDR3 is CASSPFDSYNEQFF. For the CDR3, the DNA is TGTGCCAGCTCACCTTTTGACTCCTACAATGAGCAGTTCTTC.

This clonotype has ten or more counts. The gene calls are TRBV19 and TRBJ1-2, with D possibly matching TRBD1 (5 bases). The V and J ends lost 2 bases and 5 bases respectively, with 12 bases between them. CDR3 length: 14 amino acids. CDR1 and CDR2 from the germline V gene are LNHDA and SQIVND (reference sequence). As DNA, the CDR3 is TGTGCCAGTAGTATACTGGGGCAGGAGTATGGCTACACCTTC. Encoded protein: CASSILGQEYGYTF.

In its sample, this clonotype is medium-sized. The chain is built from TRBV28 and TRBJ1-5; D remains ambiguous. V lost 2 bases to trimming and J lost 8 bases, with 16 bases between them. Germline CDR1 is MDHEN and CDR2 is SYDVKM. This CDR3 is built from 15 residues. This CDR3 reads CASSLLSVRLEPQHF. DNA of the CDR3: TGTGCCAGCAGTTTACTTAGTGTACGGTTGGAGCCCCAGCATTTT. The complete variable domain, with remaining parts taken from reference TRBV28 and TRBJ1-5, reads DVKVTQSSRYLVKRTGEKVFLECVQDMDHENMFWYRQDPGLGLRLIYFSYDVKMKEKGDIPEGYSVSREKKERFSLILESASTNQTSMYLCASSLLSVRLEPQHFGDGTRLSIL.

This clonotype was picked up many times. V usage is TRBV18 and J usage is TRBJ2-5; D remains unclear. CDR1 and CDR2 from the germline V gene are KGHSH and LQKENI. Trimming pared 3 bases from V and 1 base from J, leaving 6 bases between. The CDR3 consists of 13 residues. CDR3 sequence: CASSPGGQETQYF. The DNA of the CDR3 is TGTGCCAGCTCACCTGGCGGCCAAGAGACCCAGTACTTC.

The chain couples TRBV6-5 to TRBJ2-3, with D perhaps matching TRBD1 (5 bases). This CDR3 contains 14 residues. CDR1 is MNHEY, CDR2 SVGAGI, per germline. V lost 6 bases and J 6 bases, leaving 16 bases between the germline ends. The DNA of the CDR3 is TGTGCCAGCAGCAAGGGGATCCAGACGGATACGCAGTATTTT. Protein product: CASSKGIQTDTQYF.

This clonotype was counted ten times or more. The V call is TRBV20-1, the J call TRBJ1-2; D not certain. The ends were cut back, 3 bases at V and 8 bases at J, with 10 bases in the middle. The length of the CDR3 is 11 residues. Germline-derived CDR1 and CDR2 are DFQATT and SNEGSKA (reference sequence). The DNA for the CDR3 is TGCAGTGCTAGCGGCAGGCGAGGCTACACCTTC. It codes for CSASGRRGYTF.

In its sample, this clonotype was seen a few times. The V call is TRBV7-3, the J call TRBJ2-2, with 14 bases matching TRBD2. The CDR3 length is 18 residues. Germline lookup yields CDR1 SGHTA and CDR2 FQGTGA. Trimming cost V 5 bases and J 3 bases; bases outside gene matches: 8. The CDR3 DNA reads TGTGCCAGCAGCGTGGGGACTAGCGGGAGTTACGACACCGGGGAGCTGTTTTTT. Translated, it gives CASSVGTSGSYDTGELFF.